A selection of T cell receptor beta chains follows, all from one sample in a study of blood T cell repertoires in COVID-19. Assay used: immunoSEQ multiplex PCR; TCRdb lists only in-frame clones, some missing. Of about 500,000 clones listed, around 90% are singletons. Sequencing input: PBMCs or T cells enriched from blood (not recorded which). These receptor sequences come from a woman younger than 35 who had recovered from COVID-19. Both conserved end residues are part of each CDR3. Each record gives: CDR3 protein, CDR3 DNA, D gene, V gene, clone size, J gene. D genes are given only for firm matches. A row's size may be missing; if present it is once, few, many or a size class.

CDR3 protein: CASSFFKGTEAFF
CDR3 DNA: TGTGCCAGCAGTTTCTTTAAGGGGACTGAAGCTTTCTTT
D gene: NA
V gene: TRBV28
clone size: once
J gene: TRBJ1-1

CDR3 protein: CASSELPGQVNTEAFF
CDR3 DNA: TGTGCCAGCAGCGAGCTACCGGGACAGGTGAACACTGAAGCTTTCTTT
D gene: TRBD1
V gene: TRBV2
clone size: NA
J gene: TRBJ1-1

CDR3 protein: CASSVGGGPDTGELFF
CDR3 DNA: TGTGCCAGCAGCGTTGGCGGGGGCCCCGACACCGGGGAGCTGTTTTTT
D gene: NA
V gene: TRBV9
clone size: NA
J gene: TRBJ2-2

CDR3 protein: CASSTISSEQFF
CDR3 DNA: TGTGCCAGTAGTACTATTTCCTCTGAGCAGTTCTTC
D gene: NA
V gene: TRBV19
clone size: NA
J gene: TRBJ2-1

CDR3 protein: CASSPLAGRTDTQYF
CDR3 DNA: TGTGCCAGCTCACCCCTAGCGGGGCGGACAGATACGCAGTATTTT
D gene: TRBD2
V gene: TRBV18
clone size: NA
J gene: TRBJ2-3

CDR3 protein: CAWMKGDRILNTDTQYF
CDR3 DNA: TGTGCCTGGATGAAGGGGGACAGGATACTAAACACAGATACGCAGTATTTT
D gene: TRBD1
V gene: TRBV30
clone size: NA
J gene: TRBJ2-3

CDR3 protein: CASSPRGIGWTANEKLFF
CDR3 DNA: TGCGCCAGCAGCCCCCGAGGGATAGGGTGGACGGCTAATGAAAAACTGTTTTTT
D gene: NA
V gene: TRBV4-1
clone size: NA
J gene: TRBJ1-4

CDR3 protein: CASSLLSLTSGGKTQYF
CDR3 DNA: TGTGCCAGCAGTCTCCTTTCCCTGACTAGCGGGGGAAAGACCCAGTACTTC
D gene: TRBD2
V gene: TRBV28
clone size: many
J gene: TRBJ2-5

CDR3 protein: CASRLTLNADGYTF
CDR3 DNA: TGTGCCAGTCGTCTGACCCTTAATGCGGATGGCTACACCTTC
D gene: NA
V gene: TRBV19
clone size: NA
J gene: TRBJ1-2

CDR3 protein: CASSLSEGGAFF
CDR3 DNA: TGTGCCAGCAGCCTATCAGAAGGAGGAGCTTTCTTT
D gene: NA
V gene: TRBV6-5
clone size: once
J gene: TRBJ1-1

CDR3 protein: CATGGQLNQPQHF
CDR3 DNA: TGTGCCACCGGGGGACAGCTTAATCAGCCCCAGCATTTT
D gene: TRBD1
V gene: TRBV24-1
clone size: NA
J gene: TRBJ1-5

CDR3 protein: CASSPPDTEAFF
CDR3 DNA: TGTGCCAGCAGCCCCCCCGACACTGAAGCTTTCTTT
D gene: NA
V gene: TRBV5-4
clone size: NA
J gene: TRBJ1-1

CDR3 protein: CASSQVGQSNQPQHF
CDR3 DNA: TGTGCCAGCAGCCAGGTAGGACAGTCAAATCAGCCCCAGCATTTT
D gene: NA
V gene: TRBV6-5
clone size: NA
J gene: TRBJ1-5

CDR3 protein: CASSYGDRPYEQYF
CDR3 DNA: TGTGCCAGCAGTTACGGGGACAGGCCCTACGAGCAGTACTTC
D gene: TRBD1
V gene: TRBV6-5
clone size: NA
J gene: TRBJ2-7

CDR3 protein: CASSKLGTGEDGGDYEQYF
CDR3 DNA: TGTGCCAGCAGCAAATTAGGTACAGGAGAAGATGGGGGGGACTACGAGCAGTACTTC
D gene: NA
V gene: TRBV21-1
clone size: NA
J gene: TRBJ2-7

CDR3 protein: CASSSTSSADTQYF
CDR3 DNA: TGTGCCAGCAGCTCCACCTCGAGCGCAGATACGCAGTATTTT
D gene: NA
V gene: TRBV7-9
clone size: NA
J gene: TRBJ2-3

CDR3 protein: CASKSKGEETQYF
CDR3 DNA: TGTGCCAGCAAGAGTAAGGGGGAAGAGACCCAGTACTTC
D gene: NA
V gene: TRBV27
clone size: NA
J gene: TRBJ2-5

CDR3 protein: CASSSGGAGNEQFF
CDR3 DNA: TGTGCCAGCAGCTCCGGGGGGGCCGGGAATGAGCAGTTCTTC
D gene: TRBD2
V gene: TRBV5-4
clone size: NA
J gene: TRBJ2-1